This TCR beta chain appears in the sequencing data of a study of blood T cell repertoires in COVID-19. The study recruited people aged about 18 to 89 years across approximately 23 US areas. Two negative PCRs, clearance, or symptom resolution were required of recovered Cohort 3 donors. This clone was found a few times. Data came from immunoSEQ multiplex PCR; TCRdb stores just in-frame clones and leaves some out. The sample contains approximately 260,000 clones, more than 65% of which appear only once. This receptor was identified in a man aged 50-59 years who had recovered from COVID-19. The source material was PBMCs or T cells enriched from blood (not recorded which).

DNA of the CDR3: TGTGCCAGCAGTTACTCTCCGACAGGGGGAAACACCATATATTTT. Protein: CASSYSPTGGNTIYF. The chain is built from TRBV6-5 and TRBJ1-3, with TRBD1 matching over 7 bases. Germline V gene data show CDR1 as MNHEY and CDR2 as SVGAGI. The trim removed 0 bases at V and 4 bases at J, leaving 3 bases unmatched. The CDR3 has 15 residues.